The clone carrying this TCR beta chain was counted only a few times. Its target is unknown. Germline V CDR1 and CDR2: SGHRS, YFSETQ. The CDR3 covers 12 residues. V lost 4 bases, J lost 11 bases, and 13 bases lay in between. This sample stems from a study of beta chain features in type 1 diabetes. Reverse transcription of all isolated RNA meant that expressed TCRB transcripts were sequenced. Around 3.9 million reads on average were seen across naive, central memory and regulatory T cell samples. Assay: immunoSEQ multiplex PCR; the TCRdb copy retains only in-frame clones and omits some. The sample has over 40,000 clones; about 66% are singletons. Overall study findings and caveats: Patients and controls would be equally affected if PCR favored shorter templates. Patients' naive, central memory and Treg TCRB repertoires seemed closer to one another than those of healthy donors. Moderately but significantly shorter TCRB CDR3s were found in Type 1 diabetes patients in all four CD4+ subsets.

The chain has TRBV5-1 and TRBJ2-1, with D possibly TRBD1 on 5 matching bases. The sequencing input was Tregs from blood. This TCR came from a woman aged 18-29 years with type 1 diabetes. CDR3 coding DNA: TGCGCCAGCAGCCCCAGTGGACACCAGCAGTTCTTC. It translates to CASSPSGHQQFF.